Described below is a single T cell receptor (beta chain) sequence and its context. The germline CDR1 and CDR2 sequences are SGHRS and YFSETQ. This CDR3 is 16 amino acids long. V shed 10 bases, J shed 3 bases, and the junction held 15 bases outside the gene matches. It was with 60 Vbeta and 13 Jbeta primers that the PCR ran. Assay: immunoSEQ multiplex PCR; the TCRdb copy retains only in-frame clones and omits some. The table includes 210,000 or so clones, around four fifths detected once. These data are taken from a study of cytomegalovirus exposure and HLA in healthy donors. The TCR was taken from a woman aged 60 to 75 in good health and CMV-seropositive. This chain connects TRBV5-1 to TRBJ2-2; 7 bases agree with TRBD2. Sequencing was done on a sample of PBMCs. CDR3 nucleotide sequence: TGCGCCCCGGGGGGTGGAGGCGGGAGATACACCGGGGAGCTGTTTTTT. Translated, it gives CAPGGGGGRYTGELFF.